This T cell receptor (beta chain) was profiled in a study of early T cells in non-severe SARS-CoV-2 infection. Study-level background: Chains stayed unpaired after sequencing of bulk RNA from unsorted whole blood.

Each CDR3 protein gets one entry after TCRdb re-called the 5' RACE reads with MiXCR. The table lists approximately 73,000 distinct CDR3 sequences, around 11% of them singletons. The CDR3 runs 19 residues. The junction had 9 bases not matched to a gene; V was cut back by 1 base and J by 1 base. Germline loops: CDR1 SGHAT, CDR2 FQNNGV. This clonotype appeared many times. This receptor was identified in an adult who was a healthcare worker with PCR-confirmed SARS-CoV-2 infection or an uninfected control (not recorded which). Input material: whole blood. The chain links TRBV11-2 to TRBJ2-3, with 12 positions matching TRBD2. CDR3 loop: CASSLVGVLAGGRTDTQYF. In nucleotides, the CDR3 is TGTGCCAGCAGCTTAGTCGGAGTCCTAGCGGGGGGGCGCACAGATACGCAGTATTTT.